Presented here are 22 T cell receptor beta chains from one specimen sequenced in a study of shared clonotypes between healthy human individuals. The protocol was immunoSEQ multiplex PCR, while the TCRdb copy is restricted to in-frame clones and leaves out a portion. Among around 700,000 clones listed, 72% were seen once. Sequenced: memory CD4+ T cells sorted from blood. Subset specified: CD45RA-negative fraction. These receptor sequences come from a young woman in good health.

The rearrangement joins TRBV6-5 to TRBJ1-4; D unclear. The V and J ends lost 6 bases and 7 bases respectively, with 18 bases between them. The CDR3 has 15 residues. Per germline, CDR1 MNHEY and CDR2 SVGAGI. The CDR3 here is CASSPRGVGSEKLFF. CDR3 coding DNA: TGTGCCAGCAGCCCACGGGGAGTTGGCAGTGAAAAACTGTTTTTT.

This clone came up once. This chain's CDR3 is CASGLGLAETYEQYF. In nucleotides, the CDR3 is TGTGCCAGCGGACTGGGACTAGCGGAGACCTACGAGCAGTACTTC. The J gene is TRBJ2-7, the V gene TRBV25-1; 11 nucleotides align to TRBD2. The germline V gene has CDR1 MGHDK and CDR2 SYGVNS. V lost 8 bases, J lost 2 bases, and 8 bases stayed unmatched. The CDR3 sequence is 15 residues long.

This chain uses TRBV10-3 with TRBJ2-7; no definite D call. This CDR3 comprises 13 residues. V was cut by 2 bases and J by 3 bases, with 8 bases left in between. Germline assignment: CDR1 ENHRY and CDR2 SYGVKD. The chain's CDR3 is CAISEETIYEQYF. In nucleotides, the CDR3 is TGTGCCATCAGTGAGGAGACGATCTACGAGCAGTACTTC.

There are a few counts of this clone. The chain joins TRBV6-1 to TRBJ1-5; weak D call: TRBD1 (5 bases). The V end lost 6 bases, the J end lost 4 bases, and 13 bases lay between the germline ends. Germline values: CDR1 MNHNS, CDR2 SASEGT. The length of the CDR3 is 14 residues. The CDR3 sequence: CASSGGEANQPQHF. The CDR3 DNA reads TGTGCCAGCAGCGGGGGGGAGGCAAATCAGCCCCAGCATTTT.

This clone was counted many times. The rearrangement uses TRBV5-4 and TRBJ2-7; possibly TRBD1 for D (6 bases). The V gene's germline CDR1 is SGHNT and CDR2 YYREEE (reference sequence). This CDR3 region has 14 residues. Trimming shortened V by 0 bases and J by 6 bases, and 13 bases separated the two germline ends. CDR3 nucleotides: TGTGCCAGCAGCTTGGGGGGGACATCTACCGAGCAGTACTTC. Protein sequence: CASSLGGTSTEQYF.

This sequence joins TRBV18 and TRBJ1-5, with TRBD1 as a possible D gene (6 bases). V shed 5 bases and J shed 4 bases, with 18 bases lying between them. The CDR3 is made up of 16 amino acids. Germline V gene sequence: CDR1 KGHSH, CDR2 LQKENI. The CDR3 reads CASSARGIQGNQPQHF. DNA for the CDR3: TGTGCCAGCTCAGCACGAGGGATACAGGGAAATCAGCCCCAGCATTTT.

Worth noting for this clone: Since a much larger clone is just one base distant, this may be a read error. The chain uses TRBV7-2 and TRBJ1-1; D may be TRBD1 (5 bases). Looked up from germline, CDR1 is SGHTA and CDR2 is FQGNSA. The germline V and J ends were trimmed by 1 base and 1 base, with 7 bases remaining between them. The CDR3 is 14 amino acids. CDR3 nucleotide sequence: TGTGCCAGCAGCTTAGGGGGGGGGAACACTGAAGCTTTCTTT. Its translation is CASSLGGGNTEAFF.

The chain carries TRBV18 and TRBJ1-2, with 7 positions matching TRBD1. Germline V gene sequence: CDR1 KGHSH, CDR2 LQKENI. This CDR3 comprises 14 residues. Trimming at V came to 2 bases and at J to 5 bases, leaving 5 bases not matched to a gene. The CDR3 DNA reads as TGTGCCAGCTCACCAGCACAGGGGAGGTATGGCTACACCTTC. Its protein is CASSPAQGRYGYTF.

The rearrangement links TRBV25-1 to TRBJ1-5; 8 nucleotides align to TRBD1. Trimming took 6 bases from V and 6 from J; bases not matched to a gene: 10. This CDR3 has 15 residues. Germline assignment: CDR1 MGHDK and CDR2 SYGVNS. The CDR3 loop is CASSPAGGISQPQHF. The DNA of the CDR3 is TGTGCCAGCAGCCCGGCAGGGGGCATAAGTCAGCCCCAGCATTTT.

The gene calls are TRBV28 and TRBJ2-6; 7 bases line up with TRBD1. Germline V CDR1 and CDR2: MDHEN, SYDVKM. Unmatched junction bases numbered 5, after V lost 5 bases and J lost 4 bases. The CDR3 has 15 residues. CDR3 sequence (DNA): TGTGCCAGCAGTCTGACAGGGACGGGGGCCAACGTCCTGACTTTC. This sequence encodes CASSLTGTGANVLTF. The complete variable domain, with remaining parts taken from reference TRBV28 and TRBJ2-6, reads DVKVTQSSRYLVKRTGEKVFLECVQDMDHENMFWYRQDPGLGLRLIYFSYDVKMKEKGDIPEGYSVSREKKERFSLILESASTNQTSMYLCASSLTGTGANVLTFGAGSRLTVL.

This clone was observed a handful of times. The gene calls are TRBV5-1 and TRBJ2-2; D perhaps matches TRBD1 (6 bases). The V gene lost 4 bases and the J gene lost 5 bases, with 15 bases spanning the gap. CDR1 and CDR2 (germline): SGHRS, YFSETQ. This CDR3 comprises 15 residues. The CDR3 here is CASSTTGMVTGELFF. In DNA, the CDR3 is TGCGCCAGCAGCACTACAGGGATGGTGACCGGGGAGCTGTTTTTT.

This chain joins TRBV27 and TRBJ2-2, with 10 bases that match TRBD2. The V segment lost 2 bases and the J segment 4 bases; nucleotides outside the gene matches: 10. Germline CDR1 and CDR2: MNHEY and SMNVEV (reference sequence). CDR3 length equals 18 residues. The CDR3 region has the DNA TGTGCCAGCAGTTTAGCACGAGCGGGAGGGCCGGGCACCGGGGAGCTGTTTTTT. Protein: CASSLARAGGPGTGELFF.

CDR3: CASSERGRGYTF. DNA of the CDR3: TGTGCCAGCAGTGAACGGGGAAGGGGCTACACCTTC. J is TRBJ1-2 and V is TRBV2; D call uncertain. The CDR3 runs to 12 residues. V was cut by 2 bases and J by 8 bases, with 9 bases left in between. CDR1 and CDR2 (germline): SNHLY, FYNNEI. Variable domain in full (rest from reference TRBV2 and TRBJ1-2): EPEVTQTPSHQVTQMGQEVILRCVPISNHLYFYWYRQILGQKVEFLVSFYNNEISEKSEIFDDQFSVERPDGSNFTLKIRSTKLEDSAMYFCASSERGRGYTFGSGTRLTVV.

The genes are TRBV6-1 and TRBJ2-3; no definite D call. CDR3 size: 13 residues. Germline values: CDR1 MNHNS, CDR2 SASEGT. Trimming removed 8 bases at V and 1 base at J, with 10 bases between. The CDR3 loop reads CASGLRGTDTQYF. In nucleotides, the CDR3 is TGTGCCAGCGGGCTTAGGGGCACAGATACGCAGTATTTT.

This clone appeared once. The chain has TRBV9 and TRBJ1-2; the match to TRBD1 covers 8 bases. The CDR3 has 16 residues. Germline CDR1 is SGDLS and CDR2 is YYNGEE. Losses at the gene ends were 2 bases for V and 0 bases for J; bases not matched to a gene: 6. The CDR3 DNA reads as TGTGCCAGCAGCGTGCAGGGGGCCCAAACTAACTATGGCTACACCTTC. It is translated as CASSVQGAQTNYGYTF.

This rearrangement joins TRBV28 to TRBJ2-1, with D uncertain. Germline-derived CDR1 and CDR2 are MDHEN and SYDVKM. There are 16 residues in the CDR3. V lost 5 bases and J 4 bases, leaving 18 bases between the germline ends. The CDR3 loop reads CASSLLPGGSYNEQFF. The CDR3 region has the DNA TGTGCCAGCAGTCTCCTTCCGGGTGGGTCGTACAATGAGCAGTTCTTC.

The chain recombines TRBV9 with TRBJ2-5; no firm D call. The end of the DNA aligns better with TRBJ2-7, so the J call may be wrong. This CDR3 is built from 14 residues. Looked up from germline, CDR1 is SGDLS and CDR2 is YYNGEE. CDR3 in DNA: TGTGCCAGCAGCGTAGATCCAGATGACTACGAGCAGTACTTC. Translated: CASSVDPDDYEQYF.

This rearrangement joins TRBV2 to TRBJ2-7; D is unresolved. Germline CDR1 and CDR2: SNHLY and FYNNEI. There are 13 residues in the CDR3. V lost 10 bases to trimming and J lost 0 bases, with 13 bases between them. CDR3 amino acids: CATRTRSSYEQYF. CDR3 DNA sequence: TGTGCCACCCGGACGCGAAGCTCCTACGAGCAGTACTTC. Full variable domain (missing parts from reference TRBV2 and TRBJ2-7): EPEVTQTPSHQVTQMGQEVILRCVPISNHLYFYWYRQILGQKVEFLVSFYNNEISEKSEIFDDQFSVERPDGSNFTLKIRSTKLEDSAMYFCATRTRSSYEQYFGPGTRLTVT.

The CDR3 DNA is TGTGCCAGCAGTCACCCACTAGCGGGCAACACAGATACGCAGTATTTT. Encoded protein: CASSHPLAGNTDTQYF. The chain joins TRBV6-6 to TRBJ2-3, with 9 bases aligning to TRBD2. This CDR3 is 16 amino acids long. V shed 5 bases, J shed 2 bases, and the junction held 8 bases outside the gene matches. CDR1 MNHNY and CDR2 SVGAGI come from the germline V gene (reference sequence).

Worth noting for this clone: A read error is likely here: a far larger clone is one base away. The CDR3 region has the DNA TGTGCCAGCAGCGAGGAGAATAACTGTGGCTACACCTTC. Translation: CASSEENNCGYTF. This chain connects TRBV9 to TRBJ1-2; unclear D gene. The CDR3 spans 13 residues. The germline V gene encodes CDR1 SGDLS and CDR2 YYNGEE.

This clone was counted once. The genes are TRBV7-6 and TRBJ2-1; 7 positions agree with TRBD2. CDR3 length: 16 residues. The germline V gene encodes CDR1 SGHVS and CDR2 FNYEAQ. Losses at the gene ends were 2 bases for V and 0 bases for J; bases not matched to a gene: 4. CDR3 in DNA: TGTGCCAGCAGCTTAATAGCGGGCTCCTCCTACAATGAGCAGTTCTTC. This encodes CASSLIAGSSYNEQFF.

This chain links TRBV2 with TRBJ1-2; weak D call: TRBD1 (6 bases). V was pared by 6 bases and J by 4 bases, with 18 bases between. CDR1 is SNHLY and CDR2 is FYNNEI in the germline V gene. There are 15 residues in the CDR3. CDR3 amino acids: CASRGSAGAVYGYTF. In DNA, the CDR3 is TGTGCCAGCAGAGGGTCAGCGGGGGCTGTCTATGGCTACACCTTC.